A single sample is the source of the 20 T cell receptor beta chains below, sequenced in a study of blood T cell repertoires in COVID-19 (dated by TCRdb to 2019 to 2021). The library relied on the immunoSEQ multiplex PCR assay. Drawn from immuneACCESS, this table holds only the in-frame rearrangements with V and J called that TCRdb kept. Clones are partly lost; checked studies trace under half to an unresolved V gene and leave the rest unexplained. A total of 60,000 to 65,000 clones appear in this sample, 60% to 85% of them only once. The ten largest clones take up 50% to 55% of the sample. Sample: peripheral blood. All receptors derive from a woman older than 75 with acute or convalescent COVID-19.

DNA of the CDR3: TGTGCCAGCAGCTTAGACAGGGGGGAGACCCAGTACTTC. Its protein product is CASSLDRGETQYF. V is TRBV7-8 and J is TRBJ2-5, with 8 positions matching TRBD1. CDR1 and CDR2 (germline): SGHVS, FQNEAQ. The J segment lost 5 bases and the V segment lost 1 base, leaving 0 bases of the junction unmatched. There are 13 residues in the CDR3.

The chain joins TRBV27 to TRBJ2-7; D perhaps matches TRBD2 (6 bases). V was trimmed by 4 bases and J by 2 bases, leaving 15 bases between them. This CDR3 is built from 15 residues. Germline-derived CDR1 and CDR2 are MNHEY and SMNVEV (reference sequence). CDR3 coding DNA: TGTGCCAGCAGTTCCACCGGGGGACGAACCTACGAGCAGTACTTC. Translated: CASSSTGGRTYEQYF.

This rearrangement joins TRBV7-6 to TRBJ2-2; possible D gene TRBD2, 6 bases. The germline V gene has CDR1 SGHVS and CDR2 FNYEAQ. The CDR3 runs to 16 residues. V dropped 1 base and J dropped 0 bases, with 9 bases sitting between them. In nucleotides, the CDR3 is TGTGCCAGCAGCTTAGGTAGCGGTACGAACACCGGGGAGCTGTTTTTT. It yields the protein CASSLGSGTNTGELFF.

The V call is TRBV28, the J call TRBJ1-2; no definite D call. This CDR3 has 13 amino acids. The germline V gene has CDR1 MDHEN and CDR2 SYDVKM. V was pared by 2 bases and J by 2 bases, with 6 bases between. CDR3 protein: CASSLLQNYGYTF. The CDR3 DNA follows: TGTGCCAGCAGTTTACTGCAGAACTATGGCTACACCTTC.

This chain joins TRBV28 and TRBJ1-1; D remains unclear. V lost 7 bases and J 1 base, leaving 13 bases between the germline ends. The CDR3 totals 14 residues. Germline lookup yields CDR1 MDHEN and CDR2 SYDVKM. The CDR3 region has the DNA TGTGCCAGCATCCATAGGCGGGGGAACACTGAAGCTTTCTTT. This codes for CASIHRRGNTEAFF.

The chain recombines TRBV5-1 with TRBJ2-2; a possible D gene is TRBD2 (6 bases). V was clipped by 2 bases and J by 2 bases, with 13 bases between them. The CDR3 runs to 16 residues. Germline CDR1 reads SGHRS; CDR2 reads YFSETQ. CDR3 in amino acids: CASSLQVSGNTGELFF. The CDR3 DNA sequence: TGCGCCAGCAGCTTACAGGTTAGCGGCAACACCGGGGAGCTGTTTTTT.

Only a few counts were recorded for this clone. The chain links TRBV6-6 to TRBJ1-5; D is possibly TRBD1 (5 bases). The CDR3 is 12 residues long. The germline gives CDR1 MNHNY, CDR2 SVGAGI (reference sequence). CDR3 in amino acids: CATRQSNQPQHF. The CDR3 DNA follows: TGTGCGACCCGACAGAGTAATCAGCCCCAGCATTTT.

This clone has only a few counts. This chain connects TRBV5-1 to TRBJ1-1; weak D call: TRBD1 (6 bases). This CDR3 comprises 14 residues. Trimming took 8 bases from V and 0 from J, leaving 14 bases between them. The germline CDR1 and CDR2 sequences are SGHRS and YFSETQ. This CDR3 is CASSGTTMNTEAFF. DNA for the CDR3: TGCGCCAGTTCCGGGACAACTATGAACACTGAAGCTTTCTTT.

The rearrangement links TRBV15 to TRBJ2-5; TRBD2 matches at 14 bases. The CDR3 spans 20 residues. Germline V gene data show CDR1 as LNHNV and CDR2 as YYDKDF (reference sequence). After removal of 5 bases from V and 3 bases from J, the junction contained 17 bases not matched to a gene. The CDR3 loop is CATSPPSRAGLAGVEETQYF. The CDR3 DNA reads as TGTGCCACCAGCCCCCCCTCTCGTGCGGGACTAGCGGGAGTGGAAGAGACCCAGTACTTC.

The chain joins TRBV5-1 to TRBJ2-1; 10 bases align to TRBD1. CDR3 length: 14 residues. V shed 1 base and J 10 bases; nucleotides not matched to a gene: 5. From germline, CDR1 is SGHRS and CDR2 YFSETQ. CDR3 region: CASSLRTGGGEQFF. In DNA form, the CDR3 reads TGCGCCAGCAGCTTGCGGACAGGGGGTGGGGAGCAGTTCTTC.

This clone has more than one count but fewer than ten. The rearrangement joins TRBV11-2 to TRBJ2-7, with D tentatively TRBD2 (6 bases). The CDR3 spans 13 residues. Between the trimmed V and J ends, which lost 1 base and 5 bases, there was a span of 9 bases. The germline V gene has CDR1 SGHAT and CDR2 FQNNGV. CDR3 in DNA: TGTGCCAGCAGCTTAGGCGGCGGGAACGAGCAGTACTTC. Translated: CASSLGGGNEQYF.

CDR3 DNA: TGTGCCAGCAGCTTGGACAGGGGTTCCCCCTCTTACAATGAGCAGTTCTTC. This encodes CASSLDRGSPSYNEQFF. J is TRBJ2-1 and V is TRBV5-6; 7 positions match TRBD1. Trimming removed 0 bases from V and 4 bases from J; junction bases left unmatched: 10. The CDR3 spans 17 residues. Germline V gene data show CDR1 as SGHDT and CDR2 as YYEEEE. Together with reference TRBV5-6 and TRBJ2-1, the CDR3 gives the full variable domain: DAGVTQSPTHLIKTRGQQVTLRCSPKSGHDTVSWYQQALGQGPQFIFQYYEEEERQRGNFPDRFSGHQFPNYSSELNVNALLLGDSALYLCASSLDRGSPSYNEQFFGPGTRLTVL.

The chain recombines TRBV6-6 with TRBJ2-1; D may be TRBD2 (6 bases). CDR1 and CDR2 from the germline V gene are MNHNY and SVGAGI (reference sequence). Trimming left V 6 bases short and J 0 bases short, with 12 bases between. The CDR3 totals 15 residues. The CDR3 nucleotides read TGTGCCAGCAGCCTGGGAGGCCTCTCCTACAATGAGCAGTTCTTC. It specifies CASSLGGLSYNEQFF.

This CDR3 is CASSYQGERNGYTF. In DNA, the CDR3 is TGTGCCAGCAGTTACCAGGGTGAGAGAAATGGCTACACCTTC. The rearrangement links TRBV6-5 to TRBJ1-2; a weak D match, TRBD1 (5 bases). Trimming left V 2 bases short and J 6 bases short, with 13 bases between. CDR1 and CDR2 (germline): MNHEY, SVGAGI. The CDR3 loop spans 14 amino acids.

The chain recombines TRBV5-6 with TRBJ2-7; D unclear. Per the germline V gene, CDR1 is SGHDT and CDR2 is YYEEEE. This CDR3 contains 15 residues. V was trimmed by 1 base and J by 4 bases, leaving 15 bases between them. The CDR3 DNA reads TGTGCCAGCAGCTTGTACGATGGGCCATTATACGAGCAGTACTTC. Translation gives CASSLYDGPLYEQYF.

The J gene is TRBJ2-1, the V gene TRBV15; tentative D call: TRBD2 (6 bases). Germline values: CDR1 LNHNV, CDR2 YYDKDF (reference sequence). V lost 0 bases and J 8 bases, leaving 17 bases between the germline ends. CDR3 length equals 16 residues. CDR3 in amino acids: CATSRDDPGSGDEQFF. In DNA, the CDR3 is TGTGCCACCAGCAGAGATGATCCGGGCTCGGGAGATGAGCAGTTCTTC. The complete variable domain, with remaining parts taken from reference TRBV15 and TRBJ2-1, reads DAMVIQNPRYQVTQFGKPVTLSCSQTLNHNVMYWYQQKSSQAPKLLFHYYDKDFNNEADTPDNFQSRRPNTSFCFLDIRSPGLGDTAMYLCATSRDDPGSGDEQFFGPGTRLTVL.

V and J are TRBV19 and TRBJ1-1; no clear D gene. Germline CDR1 LNHDA, CDR2 SQIVND (reference sequence). The ends were cut back, 6 bases at V and 1 base at J, with 18 bases in the middle. The CDR3 covers 16 residues. The CDR3 loop is CASSNPGSATNTEAFF. In nucleotides, the CDR3 is TGTGCCAGTAGCAACCCGGGAAGTGCGACGAACACTGAAGCTTTCTTT.

The chain joins TRBV2 to TRBJ2-3; D possibly corresponds to TRBD2 (5 bases). There are 15 residues in the CDR3. CDR1 and CDR2 (germline): SNHLY, FYNNEI. The ends were cut back, 4 bases at V and 5 bases at J, with 16 bases in the middle. CDR3 coding DNA: TGTGCCAGCAGTGGCGGCAGACAACGGGGAGATACGCAGTATTTT. Its protein product is CASSGGRQRGDTQYF.

The CDR3 sequence: CASSFTPGSAKNIQYF. The CDR3 DNA reads as TGTGCCAGCAGCTTCACCCCGGGGTCGGCCAAAAACATTCAGTACTTC. V is TRBV7-9 and J is TRBJ2-4; D is possibly TRBD2 (5 bases). The CDR3 is made up of 16 amino acids. The ends were cut back, 3 bases at V and 1 base at J, with 13 bases in the middle. The germline V gene has CDR1 SEHNR and CDR2 FQNEAQ (reference sequence).

The CDR3 spells CAWSGDRDIRGTQYF. CDR3 bases: TGTGCCTGGAGTGGTGACAGGGACATTCGGGGGACCCAGTACTTC. The chain recombines TRBV30 with TRBJ2-5; 7 positions agree with TRBD1. The V gene end was trimmed by 1 base and the J gene end by 7 bases; junction bases not matched to a gene: 12. This CDR3 spans 15 amino acids. The germline V gene encodes CDR1 GTSNPN and CDR2 SVGIG (reference sequence).